This T cell receptor beta chain comes out of a study of CD8 T cells in ankylosing spondylitis. Findings of the study overall: Matched synovial fluid from ankylosing spondylitis patients was reported to be enriched for disease-linked clones.

Regarding this clonotype: The antigen remains unidentified. A read error may explain this, as a much larger clone is one base away.

Via MiXCR, TCRdb re-called the 5' RACE reads, giving one row per CDR3 protein. The data contain about 130,000 distinct CDR3 sequences, more than 6.5% of them seen just once; the ten biggest clones take up 12%. This CDR3 region has 12 residues. Looked up from germline, CDR1 is DFQATT and CDR2 is SNEGSKA (reference sequence). This receptor was obtained from a male donor with ankylosing spondylitis or in good health (not recorded which). Sequenced: blood, either unsorted or a sorted T cell fraction (not recorded which). The chain carries TRBV20-1 and TRBJ2-2; D is perhaps TRBD2 (7 bases). Here the CDR3 reads CSARTDGGGLFF. The CDR3 bases are TGCAGTGCCCGGACAGACGGCGGGGGGCTGTTTTTT.